Described below is a single TCR beta chain sequence and its context. This CDR3 spans 14 amino acids. V dropped 5 bases and J dropped 3 bases, with 14 bases sitting between them. CDR1 is MNHGY and CDR2 is SVAAGI in the germline V gene. The data derive from a study of preoperative IRX-2 immunotherapy in early breast cancer. TCRdb keeps only in-frame clones here, not all; method: immunoSEQ multiplex PCR. Here the sample spans 40,000 to 50,000 clones, approximately 75% being singletons. Treatment denoted: preoperative locoregional IRX-2 cytokine immunotherapy. Samples came from a phase Ib trial of preoperative locoregional IRX-2 cytokine immunotherapy.

This TCR was recovered from a human donor with breast cancer. This chain connects TRBV6-9 to TRBJ2-7; D may be TRBD1 or TRBD2 (5 bases each). The sequenced sample was tumor tissue, obtained after IRX-2 immunotherapy. CDR3: CASSPSRDGYEQYF. The CDR3 nucleotides are TGTGCCAGCAGTCCGTCCCGGGACGGCTACGAGCAGTACTTC.